This T cell receptor (beta chain) was sequenced for a study of T cell changes during pregnancy in multiple sclerosis. Trimming took 1 base from V and 4 from J; bases not matched to a gene: 8. The CDR3 is 16 residues long. Per germline, CDR1 MNHEY and CDR2 SMNVEV (reference sequence). TCRdb's table, derived via immunoSEQ multiplex PCR, lists solely in-frame clones and lacks some. The repertoire has around 50,000 clones, more than 85% of them found once; the top ten carry roughly 1.1%. The sequencing here drew on peripheral blood, taken after pregnancy. The chain employs TRBV27 and TRBJ2-7, with 9 bases that match TRBD2. This receptor was obtained from a female donor in good health, enrolled as a control in a pregnancy study. CDR3 nucleotides: TGTGCCAGCAGTTTATTTTCTAGCGGGGAGGCTTACGAGCAGTACTTC. Encoded protein: CASSLFSSGEAYEQYF.